This TCR beta chain was captured by sequencing in a study of chemoradiotherapy in HPV16-positive cancers (dated by TCRdb to between 2020 and 2023). With respect to the entire study: Using functional T-cell assays on cells from two HPV16-positive patients, the researchers defined candidate HPV-specific T-cell clones and common TCR motifs. The study set out to ask whether T-cell immunity against the HPV oncoproteins E6 and E7 changes over the course of chemoradiotherapy and whether that immunity affects survival. The candidate HPV-specific TCRs and motifs were subsequently tracked in TCR repertoires obtained from roughly 90 patients with HPV-related cancers. What the work shows at the level of the full study, not this receptor alone: The survival association was reported for HPV16-positive patients, and the functional definition of HPV-specific T cells was derived from only two HPV16-positive patients. Expansion of candidate HPV-specific clones and E7-related TCR motifs was observed in the tumor microenvironment during treatment, whereas no such expansion was observed for non-HPV-specific T cells. Among HPV16-positive patients, expansion of HPV-responsive T cells during chemoradiotherapy was associated with better recurrence-free survival.

Library method: the immunoSEQ multiplex PCR assay. The table comes from immuneACCESS by way of TCRdb, which keeps in-frame sequences with V and J called. Part of the clones is missing from these tables; in studies checked, under half for an unresolved V gene and the rest for unknown reasons. The sample data list roughly 23,000 clones, and approximately 70% of these were observed just once. In total, the top ten clones hold roughly 2.6% of the sample. CDR1 and CDR2 were assigned from the germline V gene (reference sequence) as MNHEY and SMNVEV. The cysteine opens and the phenylalanine closes a CDR3 of 19 amino acids. Of the read, only the CDR3 DNA is kept; its 57 bases are in frame from base 1. Trimming costs V 4 bases and J 3 bases, and their ends lie 24 bases apart. Repertoires were sampled repeatedly over the course of chemoradiotherapy, so clonal expansion could be followed in the tumor microenvironment.

Note on this clone: Its antigen is not yet known. Base quality data are lacking; no much larger clone is found one base away.

The TCR originated in a human donor with HPV-associated anogenital cancer. Rearrangement joined TRBV27 to TRBJ2-2; a tentative D call is TRBD2 (5 bases match). Sampling took place from a patient who underwent chemoradiotherapy. The DNA sequence follows: TGTGCCAGCAGTTCCCCTGTGAGGACCGTCCGGGGAGACACCGGGGAGCTGTTTTTT. It is translated as CASSSPVRTVRGDTGELFF.